This TCR beta chain was identified during a study of shared clonotypes between healthy human individuals. Study-wide background: With ages of 18 to 49, the donors were two women and a few men. The study, taken as a whole, reports: The rarefaction results pointed to incomplete sorted-subset sequencing despite large depth. It was anticipated that sequencing depth would influence how many clonotypes donors shared.

Libraries were prepared by immunoSEQ multiplex PCR; TCRdb keeps only in-frame clonotypes and omits some of them. The sample shows millions of clones, roughly 95% of them seen only once. From CD4+ cells came CD45RA+ naive and CD45RA-negative memory subsets. A remark on this clone: Its cognate antigen is unknown.

CDR3 size: 14 residues. The V gene's germline CDR1 is MNHNY and CDR2 SVGAGI (reference sequence). V dropped 5 bases and J dropped 1; count of bases not matched to a gene: 1. The chain employs TRBV6-6 and TRBJ2-3, with 9 bases matching TRBD1. Input material: naive CD4+ T cells sorted from blood. Subset meaning: CD45RA+ positively selected. The receptor comes from a young man in good health. CDR3 residues: CASSRDRGTDTQYF. The CDR3 DNA reads as TGTGCCAGCAGTCGGGACAGGGGCACAGATACGCAGTATTTT.